The next 29 T cell receptor beta chains were all read from a single sample in a study of beta chain features in type 1 diabetes. The antigens of these receptors remain unknown. Overall study results and limits: Within each of all four CD4+ subsets, Type 1 diabetes patients had TCRB CDR3s that were moderately but significantly shorter.

The whole isolated RNA underwent reverse transcription, so sequencing captured expressed TCRB transcripts. Using immunoSEQ multiplex PCR, the repertoire was profiled, and TCRdb retains in-frame clones only, with some absent. The sample includes 310,000 or so clones, 15% seen only once; the top ten take approximately 0.015%. Sequencing was carried out using naive CD4+ T cells from blood. These receptors all come from a man between 18 and 35 years old with type 1 diabetes.

The rearrangement uses TRBV30 and TRBJ2-1; D is unresolved. V lost 0 bases, J lost 9 bases, and 6 bases lay in between. The germline V gene has CDR1 GTSNPN and CDR2 SVGIG (reference sequence). CDR3 size: 11 residues. The DNA of the CDR3 is TGTGCCTGGAGTGTACTTGGTGAGCAGTTCTTC. It codes for CAWSVLGEQFF.

V gene TRBV28 combines with J gene TRBJ1-5; D not resolved. Per germline, CDR1 MDHEN and CDR2 SYDVKM. V dropped 6 bases and J dropped 1 base, with 4 bases sitting between them. CDR3 length: 12 amino acids. CDR3 amino acids: CASRSSNQPQHF. The CDR3 coding sequence is TGTGCCAGCAGAAGCAGCAATCAGCCCCAGCATTTT. The full variable domain, completed using reference TRBV28 and TRBJ1-5, is DVKVTQSSRYLVKRTGEKVFLECVQDMDHENMFWYRQDPGLGLRLIYFSYDVKMKEKGDIPEGYSVSREKKERFSLILESASTNQTSMYLCASRSSNQPQHFGDGTRLSIL.

This clone was recorded a few times. This chain links TRBV29-1 with TRBJ1-1; D remains unclear. The CDR3 has 12 amino acids. V was clipped by 4 bases and J by 4 bases, with 10 bases between them. Per germline, CDR1 SQVTM and CDR2 ANQGSEA. The CDR3 here is CSVVGVGTEAFF. In DNA, the CDR3 is TGCAGCGTTGTCGGGGTGGGCACTGAAGCTTTCTTT.

The table lists this clone with a few counts. The rearrangement uses TRBV7-2 and TRBJ1-5; weak D call: TRBD1 (6 bases). Per the germline V gene, CDR1 is SGHTA and CDR2 is FQGNSA. V dropped 2 bases and J dropped 7 bases, with 15 bases sitting between them. The CDR3 has 15 residues. CDR3 amino acids: CASSLSVPGVQPQHF. In DNA form, the CDR3 reads TGTGCCAGCAGCTTATCGGTTCCAGGGGTGCAGCCCCAGCATTTT.

The chain employs TRBV29-1 and TRBJ1-5, with D possibly matching TRBD1 (6 bases). The V gene's germline CDR1 is SQVTM and CDR2 ANQGSEA. The CDR3 is 14 residues long. Trimming removed 3 bases at V and 4 bases at J, with 13 bases between. The CDR3 nucleotides are TGCAGCGTTGAGTCGGGGGGCGCGAATCAGCCCCAGCATTTT. This encodes CSVESGGANQPQHF.

This clone was seen only a few times. CDR3 DNA sequence: TGTGCCAGCAGCTTCCGACGGACAGCTGGCTACACCTTC. This gives the protein CASSFRRTAGYTF. J is TRBJ1-2 and V is TRBV7-2, with a tentative D call TRBD1 (6 bases). Germline CDR1 and CDR2: SGHTA and FQGNSA. V gave up 3 bases and J gave up 7 bases, with 12 bases separating them. The CDR3 has 13 residues.

This clone was observed a few times. The chain uses TRBV2 and TRBJ2-5; D is unresolved. V lost 3 bases and J 1 base, leaving 6 bases between the germline ends. The CDR3 is made up of 13 amino acids. Germline CDR1 is SNHLY and CDR2 is FYNNEI. The CDR3 loop is CASSDSGQETQYF. The CDR3 DNA reads as TGTGCCAGCAGTGACTCAGGCCAAGAGACCCAGTACTTC.

The CDR3 coding sequence is TGTGCCAGCAGTGACGGAGTTAATGAAAAACTGTTTTTT. As protein: CASSDGVNEKLFF. V gene TRBV2 combines with J gene TRBJ1-4; D uncertain. Germline V lookup: CDR1 SNHLY, CDR2 FYNNEI. The V end lost 3 bases, the J end lost 4 bases, and 6 bases lay between the germline ends. This CDR3 spans 13 amino acids.

The table lists this clone with a few counts. The chain recombines TRBV14 with TRBJ2-3; D is unresolved. There are 14 residues in the CDR3. Looked up from germline, CDR1 is SGHDN and CDR2 is FVKESK. V lost 1 base and J 9 bases, leaving 14 bases between the germline ends. CDR3 sequence (DNA): TGTGCCAGCAGCCAAGGTTTCAGCGCTTCCACGCAGTATTTT. Amino acid sequence: CASSQGFSASTQYF.

The V gene is TRBV7-9, the J gene TRBJ1-2; perhaps TRBD1 as D (5 bases). The CDR3 is made up of 13 amino acids. Germline V lookup: CDR1 SEHNR, CDR2 FQNEAQ (reference sequence). V was trimmed by 5 bases and J by 3 bases, leaving 10 bases between them. The CDR3 loop reads CASSLGQDYGYTF. Here the CDR3 DNA reads TGTGCCAGCAGCCTCGGACAAGACTATGGCTACACCTTC.

The CDR3 sequence is CASNLNQGDGYTF. DNA for the CDR3: TGTGCCAGCAATCTTAATCAGGGGGATGGCTACACCTTC. The J gene is TRBJ1-2, the V gene TRBV2; 7 nucleotides match TRBD1. The CDR3 sequence is 13 residues long. V lost 7 bases and J lost 6; bases outside the gene matches: 8. Germline CDR1 reads SNHLY; CDR2 reads FYNNEI.

The chain couples TRBV28 to TRBJ2-7, with TRBD1 matching 10 bases. The V gene's germline CDR1 is MDHEN and CDR2 SYDVKM. V lost 6 bases, J lost 6 bases, and 5 bases stayed unmatched. This CDR3 region has 13 residues. CDR3 region: CASSRTGGGEQYF. In DNA form, the CDR3 reads TGTGCCAGCAGCCGGACAGGGGGTGGCGAGCAGTACTTC.

The table lists this clone with a few counts. The genes are TRBV7-2 and TRBJ1-1; D is unresolved. The CDR3 totals 13 residues. V was clipped by 0 bases and J by 4 bases, with 6 bases between them. Germline V lookup: CDR1 SGHTA, CDR2 FQGNSA. CDR3 bases: TGTGCCAGCAGCTTAGCACCGGGCACTGAAGCTTTCTTT. Encoded protein: CASSLAPGTEAFF.

The sample holds a few counts of this clone. The rearrangement joins TRBV7-2 to TRBJ2-4; 10 bases fit TRBD2. Germline CDR1 is SGHTA and CDR2 is FQGNSA. The CDR3 has 14 amino acids. The trim removed 0 bases at V and 12 bases at J, leaving 5 bases unmatched. CDR3 DNA: TGTGCCAGCAGCTTAGCCTCGGCTAGCGGGAGTCAGTACTTC. Translating gives CASSLASASGSQYF.

This clone showed up just a few times. This chain uses TRBV19 with TRBJ2-1; perhaps TRBD1 as D (5 bases). Trimming took 4 bases from V and 8 from J, leaving 9 bases between them. The CDR3 is 12 amino acids. Per germline, CDR1 LNHDA and CDR2 SQIVND (reference sequence). The CDR3 DNA follows: TGTGCCAGTAGTAGGGGCGCGGATGAGCAGTTCTTC. Its translation: CASSRGADEQFF. Variable domain in full (rest from reference TRBV19 and TRBJ2-1): DGGITQSPKYLFRKEGQNVTLSCEQNLNHDAMYWYRQDPGQGLRLIYYSQIVNDFQKGDIAEGYSVSREKKESFPLTVTSAQKNPTAFYLCASSRGADEQFFGPGTRLTVL.

The chain couples TRBV10-3 to TRBJ2-1, with D possibly being TRBD2 (5 bases). The CDR3 covers 15 residues. Trimming removed 3 bases from V and 4 bases from J, with 13 bases in between. CDR1 ENHRY and CDR2 SYGVKD come from the germline V gene. The CDR3 protein is CAISDAGEFYNEQFF. The CDR3 coding sequence is TGTGCCATCAGTGACGCCGGGGAATTTTACAATGAGCAGTTCTTC.

This clone was seen more than once but under ten times. The rearrangement uses TRBV30 and TRBJ2-1, with 7 positions matching TRBD2. CDR1 is GTSNPN, CDR2 SVGIG, per germline (reference sequence). The V gene end was trimmed by 7 bases and the J gene end by 4 bases; junction bases not matched to a gene: 10. The CDR3 is made up of 14 amino acids. The CDR3 protein is CASDTGGDYNEQFF. CDR3 in DNA: TGTGCCTCGGACACGGGGGGTGATTACAATGAGCAGTTCTTC.

V and J are TRBV29-1 and TRBJ2-3; D may be TRBD1 (5 bases). CDR1 and CDR2 (germline): SQVTM, ANQGSEA. Trimming removed 4 bases at V and 2 bases at J, with 16 bases between. The CDR3 is made up of 15 amino acids. CDR3 amino acids: CSVGPQGSFTDTQYF. The CDR3 region has the DNA TGCAGCGTTGGGCCGCAGGGAAGTTTCACAGATACGCAGTATTTT.

This clone was picked up a small number of times. This chain links TRBV19 with TRBJ1-2; 8 nucleotides match TRBD1. Germline V gene lookup returns CDR1 LNHDA and CDR2 SQIVND (reference sequence). J gave up 7 bases and V 3 bases, and 10 bases lay outside the gene matches. The CDR3 is made up of 15 amino acids. This CDR3 is CASSIGGTGPLGYTF. The CDR3 DNA reads TGTGCCAGTAGTATCGGCGGGACAGGCCCTCTTGGCTACACCTTC.

The rearrangement uses TRBV6-5 and TRBJ1-5, with no clear D. The germline gives CDR1 MNHEY, CDR2 SVGAGI. CDR3 length: 14 residues. Trimming took off 4 bases at V and 0 bases at J, with 7 bases between the two ends. The CDR3 here is CASSSGGSNQPQHF. CDR3 sequence (DNA): TGTGCCAGCAGTTCCGGTGGTAGCAATCAGCCCCAGCATTTT.

The rearrangement links TRBV23-1 to TRBJ2-7, with TRBD1 identical over 8 bases. TRBV23-1 is recorded as an ORF, its role being uncertain. The CDR3 spans 12 residues. The J segment lost 4 bases and the V segment lost 10 bases, leaving 6 bases of the junction unmatched. The chain's CDR3 is CANQGAGYEQYF. CDR3 sequence (DNA): TGCGCCAACCAGGGGGCGGGATACGAGCAGTACTTC.

The chain recombines TRBV25-1 with TRBJ2-5; tentative D call: TRBD2 (5 bases). Germline-derived CDR1 and CDR2 are MGHDK and SYGVNS. This CDR3 comprises 15 residues. Trimming took 7 bases from V and 3 from J, leaving 18 bases between them. The CDR3 bases are TGTGCCAGCACCCCATCTCGGGCGGGTAAAGAGACCCAGTACTTC. Translated, it gives CASTPSRAGKETQYF.

This clone has a handful of counts. The genes are TRBV5-1 and TRBJ2-3; D may be TRBD2 (6 bases). The germline CDR1 and CDR2 sequences are SGHRS and YFSETQ. CDR3 length: 15 residues. Trimming took off 5 bases at V and 5 bases at J, with 18 bases between the two ends. CDR3 bases: TGCGCCAGCAGTCCCCCCCGGGGGTCCCAAGATACGCAGTATTTT. Amino acids: CASSPPRGSQDTQYF.

The CDR3: CASSIALAEYNEQFF. CDR3 bases: TGTGCCAGTAGTATAGCGCTAGCGGAATACAATGAGCAGTTCTTC. The chain joins TRBV19 to TRBJ2-1, with 7 bases that match TRBD2. Germline V gene sequence: CDR1 LNHDA, CDR2 SQIVND (reference sequence). This CDR3 region has 15 residues. The ends lost 1 base at V and 4 bases at J; junction bases unmatched: 4. Full variable domain (remainder filled in from reference TRBV19 and TRBJ2-1): DGGITQSPKYLFRKEGQNVTLSCEQNLNHDAMYWYRQDPGQGLRLIYYSQIVNDFQKGDIAEGYSVSREKKESFPLTVTSAQKNPTAFYLCASSIALAEYNEQFFGPGTRLTVL.

This clone was recorded a few times. The chain uses TRBV27 and TRBJ1-1; 9 bases are a match to TRBD1. This CDR3 is 16 amino acids long. Germline values: CDR1 MNHEY, CDR2 SMNVEV (reference sequence). V lost 3 bases to trimming and J lost 0 bases; unmatched junction nucleotides: 5. The chain's CDR3 is CASSFGQGTLNTEAFF. The CDR3 bases are TGTGCCAGCAGTTTTGGACAGGGGACCTTGAACACTGAAGCTTTCTTT.

J is TRBJ1-2 and V is TRBV14; no reliable D call. Trimming cost V 1 base and J 5 bases, with 11 bases left between them. CDR1 is SGHDN and CDR2 is FVKESK in the germline V gene. The CDR3 is 14 amino acids. Written as DNA, the CDR3 is TGTGCCAGCAGCCAAGGACATCCTGTATATGGCTACACCTTC. It encodes CASSQGHPVYGYTF.

The rearrangement joins TRBV14 to TRBJ2-1; TRBD2 might be the D (6 bases). V dropped 4 bases and J dropped 10 bases, with 11 bases sitting between them. Germline CDR1 SGHDN, CDR2 FVKESK. The CDR3 totals 12 residues. CDR3 coding DNA: TGTGCCAGCAGCCGGCCGGGACTCGAGCAGTTCTTC. Encoded protein: CASSRPGLEQFF.

The chain is built from TRBV28 and TRBJ1-1; D might be TRBD1 (6 bases). The CDR3 extends over 14 amino acids. V was trimmed by 7 bases and J by 0 bases, leaving 12 bases between them. From germline, CDR1 is MDHEN and CDR2 SYDVKM. CDR3 coding DNA: TGTGCCAGCATAACGGGGACAATGAACACTGAAGCTTTCTTT. Translation: CASITGTMNTEAFF.

The chain is built from TRBV27 and TRBJ1-2; TRBD1 matches 10 bases. CDR1 is MNHEY, CDR2 SMNVEV, per germline (reference sequence). The V and J ends lost 2 bases and 4 bases, in that order; junction bases with no gene match: 4. The CDR3 loop spans 15 amino acids. CDR3 sequence reads: CASSLAGTGVYGYTF. CDR3 bases: TGTGCCAGCAGTTTAGCCGGGACAGGGGTCTATGGCTACACCTTC.